One TCR beta chain is described in this entry. Its antigen is currently unknown. CDR1 and CDR2 (germline): MNHEY, SVGAGI. The CDR3 covers 14 residues. V was trimmed by 10 bases and J by 0 bases, leaving 16 bases between them. These data are taken from a study of post-analysis software for immune sequencing data. Study-wide findings and caveats: Patients carried four or five TRBV segments more frequently than controls did, and TRBV5-6, TRBV5-1 and TRBV20-1 were among them.

Unique molecular identifiers were built into the TCR beta cDNA libraries. Each CDR3 protein gets one entry after TCRdb re-called the PCR reads with MiXCR. This table holds hundreds of thousands of distinct CDR3 sequences, roughly 29% found once. The source is a girl aged 5-17 years with multiple sclerosis. The sample consisted of blood. The chain employs TRBV6-5 and TRBJ2-7; perhaps TRBD2 as D (5 bases). The DNA of the CDR3 is TGTGCCACCCGGAGGAATTTCGCCTCCTACGAGCAGTACTTC. This codes for CATRRNFASYEQYF.